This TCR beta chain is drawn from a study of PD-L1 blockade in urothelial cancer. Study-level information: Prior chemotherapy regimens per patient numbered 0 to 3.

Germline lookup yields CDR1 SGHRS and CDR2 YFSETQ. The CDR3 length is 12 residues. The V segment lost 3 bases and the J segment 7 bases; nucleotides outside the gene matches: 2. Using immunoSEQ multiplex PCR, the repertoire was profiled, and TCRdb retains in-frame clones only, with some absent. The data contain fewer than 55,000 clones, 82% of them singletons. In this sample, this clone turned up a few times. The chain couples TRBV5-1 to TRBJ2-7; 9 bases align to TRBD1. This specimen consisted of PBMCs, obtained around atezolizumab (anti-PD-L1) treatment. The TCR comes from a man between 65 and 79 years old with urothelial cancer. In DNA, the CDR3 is TGCGCCAGCAGCTACGGACAGGGGGAGCAGTACTTC. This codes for CASSYGQGEQYF.